This passage covers 18 T cell receptor beta chains from one sample sequenced in a study of spatial heterogeneity in lung cancer. Time point described: sample taken at primary tumor resection. TCRdb recomputed calls from the 5' RACE reads with MiXCR, one row per CDR3 protein. The table shows tens of thousands of distinct CDR3 sequences, with roughly 8% occurring only once. This specimen was PBMCs, taken at surgery. The receptors shown here come from a male donor with early-stage non-small cell lung cancer.

V is TRBV18 and J is TRBJ2-3; 9 bases align to TRBD1. This CDR3 comprises 15 residues. Germline trimming cut 3 bases from V and 4 bases from J; bases unmatched to any gene: 5. Germline V gene lookup returns CDR1 KGHSH and CDR2 LQKENI. The CDR3: CASSPGGQGADTQYF. The CDR3 nucleotides are TGTGCCAGCTCACCTGGGGGACAGGGTGCAGATACGCAGTATTTT.

This clonotype came up many times. The chain recombines TRBV24-1 with TRBJ2-3; D may be TRBD1 or TRBD2 (5 bases each). V was clipped by 4 bases and J by 0 bases, with 7 bases between them. The germline V gene encodes CDR1 KGHDR and CDR2 SFDVKD. The CDR3 is 14 residues long. The CDR3 region is CATSEWDSTDTQYF. The CDR3, as DNA: TGTGCCACCAGTGAGTGGGACAGCACAGATACGCAGTATTTT.

This clonotype was detected ten times or more. The chain combines TRBV29-1 with TRBJ2-2; D unclear. The CDR3 totals 11 residues. Trimming stripped 4 bases from V and 4 bases from J, with 4 bases between. The germline CDR1 and CDR2 sequences are SQVTM and ANQGSEA. CDR3 DNA: TGCAGCGTTGGTGGCACCGGGGAGCTGTTTTTT. Protein product: CSVGGTGELFF.

The table lists this clonotype with many counts. CDR3 region: CSARDWRAGTKNIQYF. The CDR3 coding sequence is TGCAGTGCTAGAGACTGGAGGGCCGGAACCAAAAACATTCAGTACTTC. The V call is TRBV20-1, the J call TRBJ2-4; D may be TRBD2 (6 bases). This CDR3 has 16 residues. Germline V lookup: CDR1 DFQATT, CDR2 SNEGSKA (reference sequence). The V and J ends lost 0 bases and 2 bases respectively, with 14 bases between them.

This clonotype was counted many times. This chain connects TRBV2 to TRBJ2-1, with D possibly being TRBD2 (5 bases). Trimming cost V 8 bases and J 6 bases, with 14 bases left between them. Germline V gene sequence: CDR1 SNHLY, CDR2 FYNNEI. CDR3 length: 13 amino acids. The DNA for the CDR3 is TGTGCCAGCCCGTCCGGGAAGCCCAATGAGCAGTTCTTC. It translates to CASPSGKPNEQFF.

Many counts were recorded for this clonotype. The CDR3 spells CASSLADSGNTEAFF. The CDR3 DNA follows: TGTGCCAGCAGTTTAGCGGACTCGGGGAACACTGAAGCTTTCTTT. The chain carries TRBV12-3 or TRBV12-4 and TRBJ1-1; no reliable D call. V lost 0 bases, J lost 1 base, and 9 bases lay in between. The CDR3 has 15 residues.

This chain joins TRBV4-3 and TRBJ2-5; TRBD1 aligns across 7 bases. V dropped 0 bases and J dropped 5; count of bases not matched to a gene: 9. The CDR3 length is 16 residues. The germline V gene has CDR1 LGHNA and CDR2 YSLEER. This CDR3 reads CASSQEELRGRETQYF. The CDR3 DNA reads TGCGCCAGCAGCCAAGAAGAGTTGAGGGGGCGCGAGACCCAGTACTTC.

This clonotype occurred many times. This rearrangement joins TRBV27 to TRBJ2-1, with D unclear. Trimming removed 7 bases from V and 4 bases from J, with 14 bases in between. CDR1 is MNHEY, CDR2 SMNVEV, per germline (reference sequence). The length of the CDR3 is 14 residues. CDR3 amino acids: CASTPRWSYNEQFF. The CDR3 nucleotides are TGTGCCAGCACCCCGCGCTGGTCATACAATGAGCAGTTCTTC.

This clonotype was seen at least ten times. V gene TRBV16 combines with J gene TRBJ1-6; D remains unclear. This CDR3 is 13 amino acids long. Germline loops: CDR1 KGHSY, CDR2 FQNENV. Trimming took off 3 bases at V and 11 bases at J, with 11 bases between the two ends. CDR3 in amino acids: CASSQALETPLHF. DNA for the CDR3: TGTGCCAGCAGCCAGGCTTTAGAGACACCCCTCCACTTT.

This rearrangement joins TRBV9 to TRBJ2-1; D remains ambiguous. V lost 2 bases, J lost 0 bases, and 9 bases lay in between. CDR3 length equals 15 residues. In germline, CDR1 is SGDLS, CDR2 YYNGEE. CDR3: CASSVRGSSYNEQFF. The CDR3 DNA is TGTGCCAGCAGCGTTCGTGGTAGCTCCTACAATGAGCAGTTCTTC. The variable domain in full, completed from reference TRBV9 and TRBJ2-1, reads DSGVTQTPKHLITATGQRVTLRCSPRSGDLSVYWYQQSLDQGLQFLIQYYNGEERAKGNILERFSAQQFPDLHSELNLSSLELGDSALYFCASSVRGSSYNEQFFGPGTRLTVL.

This clonotype has more than one count but fewer than ten. The chain joins TRBV11-2 to TRBJ1-1; TRBD1 matches at 7 bases. Germline V gene lookup returns CDR1 SGHAT and CDR2 FQNNGV. This CDR3 is built from 18 residues. Losses at the gene ends were 7 bases for V and 0 bases for J; bases not matched to a gene: 17. The CDR3 region is CASIQRGPGQRVNTEAFF. The CDR3 DNA reads TGTGCCAGCATCCAACGGGGTCCGGGACAGCGGGTGAACACTGAAGCTTTCTTT.

The chain recombines TRBV12-3 or TRBV12-4 with TRBJ1-5; unclear D gene. Trimming took off 2 bases at V and 3 bases at J, with 5 bases between the two ends. The CDR3 consists of 13 residues. The CDR3 is CASSLTVNQPQHF. Here the CDR3 DNA reads TGTGCCAGCAGTTTAACCGTCAATCAGCCCCAGCATTTT.

This clonotype was seen at least ten times. The rearrangement joins TRBV10-3 to TRBJ2-7, with unresolved D. The CDR3 has 14 amino acids. The ends were cut back, 10 bases at V and 0 bases at J, with 16 bases in the middle. Germline-derived CDR1 and CDR2 are ENHRY and SYGVKD. CDR3 amino acids: CATSDIRSSYEQYV. The DNA for the CDR3 is TGTGCCACCTCCGACATCCGGAGCTCCTACGAGCAGTACGTC.

The V and J genes are TRBV24-1 and TRBJ2-1; no reliable D call. CDR1 and CDR2 from the germline V gene are KGHDR and SFDVKD. The germline V and J ends were trimmed by 9 bases and 0 bases, with 11 bases remaining between them. The CDR3 loop spans 14 amino acids. CDR3 sequence reads: CATGQTSSYNEQFF. In DNA form, the CDR3 reads TGTGCCACCGGCCAGACGAGCTCCTACAATGAGCAGTTCTTC.

This chain uses TRBV4-1 with TRBJ2-7; 11 bases are a match to TRBD1. V lost 0 bases and J lost 2; bases outside the gene matches: 6. The germline V gene encodes CDR1 MGHRA and CDR2 YSYEKL. The CDR3 consists of 17 residues. CDR3 residues: CASSQDPGQGATYEQYV. In DNA form, the CDR3 reads TGCGCCAGCAGCCAAGATCCCGGACAGGGGGCGACCTACGAGCAGTACGTC.

This sequence joins TRBV2 and TRBJ2-1; D gene unclear. The V gene's germline CDR1 is SNHLY and CDR2 FYNNEI. V was trimmed by 8 bases and J by 0 bases, leaving 14 bases between them. This CDR3 is built from 15 residues. For the CDR3, the DNA is TGTGCCAGCGCTTTTAGGGCCCCCTCCTACAATGAGCAGTTCTTC. Its translation: CASAFRAPSYNEQFF.

This clonotype has ten or more counts. The V call is TRBV11-1, the J call TRBJ2-3, with a tentative D call TRBD2 (6 bases). The CDR3 contains 13 residues. The germline CDR1 and CDR2 sequences are SGHAT and FQDESV (reference sequence). The ends were cut back, 5 bases at V and 6 bases at J, with 12 bases in the middle. Here the CDR3 reads CASSREIMDTQYF. In DNA form, the CDR3 reads TGTGCCAGCAGCCGGGAGATTATGGATACGCAGTATTTT.

Of note for this clonotype: This may be a read error: a much more frequent sequence differs by one nucleotide. The V and J genes are TRBV7-9 and TRBJ2-4, with D unresolved. Germline CDR1 and CDR2: SEHNR and FQNEAQ (reference sequence). The V and J ends lost 5 bases and 3 bases respectively, with 14 bases between them. The CDR3 is 15 residues long. The DNA for the CDR3 is TGTGCCAGCAGCGAAACCGGATGGTTCAAAAACATTCAGTACTTC. Translated: CASSETGWFKNIQYF.